Below, one TCR beta chain is given with its context. Its target antigen remains unknown. Qualities for individual bases were not recorded, and no much larger clone is one base off. The data originate from a study of shared clonotypes between healthy human individuals (dated by TCRdb to the early 2020s). A note on the overall study: A few men and a couple of women, aged 18 to 49 years, made up the cohort. Per donor, three plates each were used for CD4 naive and CD4 memory, two for CD8 naive, and one for CD8 memory. The study deeply sequenced blood TCR repertoires of about 5 healthy adults to estimate repertoire size and the extent of clonotype sharing between individuals. To increase sequencing depth and limit assay-specific biases, different laboratories used diverse techniques to prepare libraries and sequence TCR repertoires. Between about 0.94 and 8.9 billion PBMCs per donor were obtained by leukapheresis.

The CDR3 starts with the cysteine, ends with the phenylalanine, and has 13 residues. Of the read, only the CDR3 DNA is kept; its 39 bases are in frame from base 1. At the junction V is shortened by 2 bases and J by 0 bases, with 4 bases in between. The germline V gene sets CDR1 to MNHEY and CDR2 to SVGAGI. Healthy HIV-negative adults with no recently reported acute infections or vaccinations were included as donors. Only Caucasian adults living in Nashville, Tennessee, USA were represented among the donors. CD4+ T cells were enriched through magnetic negative selection, after which naive cells were positively selected on CD45RA and the remaining negative fraction served as the memory subset. Blood was collected by leukapheresis, and PBMCs were isolated by Ficoll-Histopaque density gradient centrifugation and then cryopreserved in liquid nitrogen vapor phase. Analytical flow cytometry was used to check the purity and quantity of every magnetically sorted T cell population. From each sorted fraction, genomic DNA was isolated and quantified by UV absorbance on a Nanodrop 2000c.

General conclusions and limits of the study: Compared with non-shared clonotypes, clonotypes shared by all four sorted-subset donors had higher generation probabilities. Pairwise subsampling led to the expectation that sequencing depth would affect the degree of clonotype sharing among donors. The small number of donors limited the genetic and exposure-history diversity represented. Sampling was restricted to blood, and TCR repertoires in tissues likely differ from the TCR repertoires found in blood. Rarefaction of sorted-subset datasets indicated incomplete sequencing despite the large sequencing depth. Approximately 4.8% of naive CD4, 3% to 3.5% of naive CD8, about 2.1% of memory CD4, and about 0.4% of memory CD8 clonotypes were shared across several donors. Naive subsets generally had larger estimated clonotype richness than memory subsets.

Using the deep immunoSEQ assay, multiplex PCR amplified TCR CDR3 regions from genomic DNA. For each cell subset, the extracted genomic DNA was distributed evenly across all wells of several immunoSEQ 96-well plates, and each plate served as one replicate. Each replicate PCR for sorted subsets received about 0.2 ug genomic DNA, equal to some 32,000 T cell genomes. Purified libraries were quantified with a Qubit 3.0 fluorometer, sized on a Bioanalyzer 2100, and re-quantified with the KAPA Library Quantification kit. Each immunoSEQ 96-well plate was sequenced on its own single-read 150-cycle Illumina NextSeq 550 flow cell. The authors processed their data as follows. Because the immunoSEQ output included only junctional sequences and no quality scores, the filtering could not be the same as the filtering used for full-length reads. Sequences were annotated with PyIR, a Python wrapper for IgBLAST v1.9, using IMGT germline references to assign V/J genes and CDR3. Reads were filtered out if the reads had weak V/J assignments (E-value above 1e-6), no CDR3, stop codons, out-of-frame junctions, or ambiguous translated residues. V3J clonotypes were defined by identical inferred V gene, J gene, and CDR3 amino acid sequence. Percentage overlap between repertoires was computed as shared unique clonotypes divided by the size of the smaller repertoire. Repertoire richness was assessed with RTK rarefaction, the Chao1 estimator, and Recon v2.1 estimates of unobserved clonotypes. OLGA was used to compute generation probabilities for all TCRbeta clonotypes that the gDNA method yielded from a handful of donors. In its TCRdb copy, this immuneACCESS table keeps in-frame sequences only and misses some clones. Where compared with another copy, unresolved V genes explain less than half of these, and the others have no known cause. V and J calls and clone size follow that table, whereas D and trimming were derived from the DNA. This sample gives about 2,500,000 clones in total; just over 90% of them show up just once. Under 0.15% of the sample is held by the ten biggest clonotypes.

The sequencing input was naive CD4+ T cells sorted from blood. The cell subset or site label here, explained by the study, means: CD45RA+ positively selected. The TCR originated in a man younger than 35 in good health. The chain employs TRBV6-5 and TRBJ1-2, with the D gene uncertain. The bases read TGTGCCAGCAGTTACGTAGCTAACTATGGCTACACCTTC. This encodes CASSYVANYGYTF.